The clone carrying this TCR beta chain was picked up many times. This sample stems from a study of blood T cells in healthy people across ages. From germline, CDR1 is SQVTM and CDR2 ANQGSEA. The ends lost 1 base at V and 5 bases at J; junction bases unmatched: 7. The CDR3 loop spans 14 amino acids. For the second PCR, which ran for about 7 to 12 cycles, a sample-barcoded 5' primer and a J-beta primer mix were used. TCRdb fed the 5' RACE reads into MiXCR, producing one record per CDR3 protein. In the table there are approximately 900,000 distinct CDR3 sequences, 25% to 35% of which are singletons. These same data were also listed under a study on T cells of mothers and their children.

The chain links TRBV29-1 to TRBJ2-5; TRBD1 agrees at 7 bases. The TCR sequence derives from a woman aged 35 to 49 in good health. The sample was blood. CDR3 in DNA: TGCAGCGTTGAAGGACACAGGGGAACGGAGACCCAGTACTTC. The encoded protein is CSVEGHRGTETQYF. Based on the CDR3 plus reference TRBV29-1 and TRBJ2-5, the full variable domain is SAVISQKPSRDICQRGTSLTIQCQVDSQVTMMFWYRQQPGQSLTLIATANQGSEATYESGFVIDKFPISRPNLTFSTLTVSNMSPEDSSIYLCSVEGHRGTETQYFGPGTRLLVL.